A single sample is the source of the 9 T cell receptor beta chains below, sequenced in a study of blood T cell repertoires in COVID-19. This table comes from immunoSEQ multiplex PCR, and its TCRdb copy is limited to in-frame clones, with some not included. The sample lists about 210,000 clones; just over 85% were seen once. Sequencing used PBMCs or T cells enriched from blood (not recorded which). These receptors were collected from a woman in her 40s with acute COVID-19.

The J gene is TRBJ2-1, the V gene TRBV9, with 9 bases identical to TRBD2. Per germline, CDR1 SGDLS and CDR2 YYNGEE. CDR3 length: 16 amino acids. V was pared by 1 base and J by 0 bases, with 2 bases of the junction left unmatched. DNA for the CDR3: TGTGCCAGCAGCGTACAACTAGCGGGCTCCTACAATGAGCAGTTCTTC. This codes for CASSVQLAGSYNEQFF.

This clone has just one count. This rearrangement joins TRBV7-9 to TRBJ2-4; 9 bases align to TRBD1. Germline V CDR1 and CDR2: SEHNR, FQNEAQ (reference sequence). After removal of 6 bases from V and 6 bases from J, the junction contained 12 bases not matched to a gene. CDR3 size: 16 residues. This chain's CDR3 is CASSRVPGQGTNIQYF. The CDR3, as DNA: TGTGCCAGCAGTCGTGTCCCGGGACAGGGTACAAACATTCAGTACTTC.

The chain carries TRBV10-1 and TRBJ2-7; 9 nucleotides agree with TRBD1. Germline V lookup: CDR1 WNHNN, CDR2 SYGVQD (reference sequence). This CDR3 region has 15 residues. V was clipped by 6 bases and J by 4 bases; unmatched bases: 10. The CDR3 DNA sequence: TGCGCCAGCAGAGGGGGCCGGGGACAGGGATACGAGCAGTACTTC. It is translated as CASRGGRGQGYEQYF.

This rearrangement joins TRBV6-1 to TRBJ2-6, with TRBD1 identical over 8 bases. V lost 1 base, J lost 4 bases, and 6 bases stayed unmatched. The CDR3 covers 17 residues. Germline V gives CDR1 MNHNS, CDR2 SASEGT. This chain's CDR3 is CASSEVRTGIGANVLTF. CDR3 bases: TGTGCCAGCAGTGAAGTCAGGACAGGGATCGGGGCCAACGTCCTGACTTTC.

This clone was detected many times. V gene TRBV27 combines with J gene TRBJ2-7; 7 bases are shared with TRBD2. Per germline, CDR1 MNHEY and CDR2 SMNVEV (reference sequence). This CDR3 has 18 residues. Unmatched junction bases numbered 11, after V lost 0 bases and J lost 0 bases. Written as DNA, the CDR3 is TGTGCCAGCAGTTTATCAGCTCCCTCTAGCGGCGTCTCCTACGAGCAGTACTTC. Its protein is CASSLSAPSSGVSYEQYF.

The CDR3 DNA is TGTGCCACCAGTGACCCCAGCGGGAGGGCAGATACGCAGTATTTT. It encodes CATSDPSGRADTQYF. This chain links TRBV24-1 with TRBJ2-3, with TRBD2 matching 10 bases. V gave up 4 bases and J gave up 4 bases; unmatched junction bases: 4. There are 15 residues in the CDR3. Germline V gives CDR1 KGHDR, CDR2 SFDVKD.

The chain combines TRBV5-1 with TRBJ1-2, with D possibly TRBD1 on 6 matching bases. Per germline, CDR1 SGHRS and CDR2 YFSETQ. V lost 4 bases and J lost 8, with 15 bases in between. The CDR3 covers 13 residues. CDR3 sequence: CASSSSGVGGYTF. The CDR3 bases are TGCGCCAGCAGCAGTTCAGGGGTTGGGGGCTACACCTTC. Using reference TRBV5-1 and TRBJ1-2 for the parts outside the CDR3, the full variable domain is KAGVTQTPRYLIKTRGQQVTLSCSPISGHRSVSWYQQTPGQGLQFLFEYFSETQRNKGNFPGRFSGRQFSNSRSEMNVSTLELGDSALYLCASSSSGVGGYTFGSGTRLTVV.

For this clone: Other nucleotide sequences from this sample produce the same CDR3. The chain has TRBV29-1 and TRBJ2-2, with 12 positions matching TRBD1. The CDR3 length is 16 residues. Germline V lookup: CDR1 SQVTM, CDR2 ANQGSEA. The V gene end was trimmed by 6 bases and the J gene end by 5 bases; junction bases not matched to a gene: 10. The CDR3, as DNA: TGCAGCGTAGGGGGACAGGGGGCAGGGGGGACCGGGGAGCTGTTTTTT. Translating gives CSVGGQGAGGTGELFF.

The table lists this clone with a count of one. The V gene is TRBV10-2, the J gene TRBJ1-6; possibly TRBD1 for D (6 bases). CDR1 WSHSY and CDR2 SAAADI come from the germline V gene. CDR3 size: 16 residues. V was clipped by 8 bases and J by 10 bases, with 24 bases between them. CDR3 amino acids: CASQGGGGRPNSPLHF. The CDR3 nucleotides read TGCGCCAGCCAAGGCGGCGGGGGCAGGCCGAACTCACCCCTCCACTTT.